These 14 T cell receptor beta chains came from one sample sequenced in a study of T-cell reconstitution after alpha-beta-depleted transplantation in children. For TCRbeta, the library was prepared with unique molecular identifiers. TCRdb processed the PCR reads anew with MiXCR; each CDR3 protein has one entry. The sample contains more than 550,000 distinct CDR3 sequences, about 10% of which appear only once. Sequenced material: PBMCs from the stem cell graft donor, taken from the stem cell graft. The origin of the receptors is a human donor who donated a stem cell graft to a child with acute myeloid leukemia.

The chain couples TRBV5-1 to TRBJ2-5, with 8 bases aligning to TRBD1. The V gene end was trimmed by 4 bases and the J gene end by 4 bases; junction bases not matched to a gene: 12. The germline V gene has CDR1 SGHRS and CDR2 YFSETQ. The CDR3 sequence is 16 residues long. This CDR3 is CASSPNPGGEGETQYF. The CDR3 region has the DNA TGCGCCAGCAGCCCTAATCCAGGGGGCGAAGGAGAGACCCAGTACTTC.

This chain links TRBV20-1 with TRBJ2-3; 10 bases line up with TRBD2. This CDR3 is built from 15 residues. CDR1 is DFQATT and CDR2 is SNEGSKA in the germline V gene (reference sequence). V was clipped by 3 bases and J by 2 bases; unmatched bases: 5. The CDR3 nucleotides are TGCAGTGCTAGTCTGCTAGCGGGAGTCACAGATACGCAGTATTTT. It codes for CSASLLAGVTDTQYF.

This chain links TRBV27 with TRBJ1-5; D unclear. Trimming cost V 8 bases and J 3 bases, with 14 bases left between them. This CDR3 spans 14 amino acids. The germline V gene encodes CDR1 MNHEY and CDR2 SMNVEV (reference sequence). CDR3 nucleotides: TGTGCCAGCCGACCCGAGGCGGTCAATCAGCCCCAGCATTTT. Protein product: CASRPEAVNQPQHF.

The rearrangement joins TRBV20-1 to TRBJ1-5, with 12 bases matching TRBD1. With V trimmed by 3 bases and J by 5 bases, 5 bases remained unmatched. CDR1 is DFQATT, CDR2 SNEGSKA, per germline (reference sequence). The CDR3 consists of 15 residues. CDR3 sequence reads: CSASPGQGAYQPQHF. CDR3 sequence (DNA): TGCAGTGCTAGTCCGGGACAGGGGGCTTATCAGCCCCAGCATTTT.

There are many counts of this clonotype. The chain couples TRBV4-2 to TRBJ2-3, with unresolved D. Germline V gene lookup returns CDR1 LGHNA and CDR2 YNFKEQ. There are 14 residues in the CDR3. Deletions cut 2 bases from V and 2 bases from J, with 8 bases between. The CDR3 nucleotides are TGTGCCAGCAGCCAACGACACACCACAGATACGCAGTATTTT. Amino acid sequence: CASSQRHTTDTQYF.

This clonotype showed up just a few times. CDR3 in amino acids: CATSPGPQGTQYF. The CDR3 coding sequence is TGTGCCACCAGTCCGGGCCCCCAGGGGACCCAGTACTTC. The gene calls are TRBV24-1 and TRBJ2-5; possible D gene TRBD1, 5 bases. From germline, CDR1 is KGHDR and CDR2 SFDVKD. V lost 6 bases, J lost 7 bases, and 14 bases lay in between. This CDR3 is 13 amino acids long.

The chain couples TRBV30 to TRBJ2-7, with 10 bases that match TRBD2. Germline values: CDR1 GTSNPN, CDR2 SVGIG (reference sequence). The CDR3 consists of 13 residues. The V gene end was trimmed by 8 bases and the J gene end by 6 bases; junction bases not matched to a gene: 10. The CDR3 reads CAGRASGSSEQYF. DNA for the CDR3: TGTGCCGGCCGAGCTAGCGGGAGTAGCGAGCAGTACTTC.

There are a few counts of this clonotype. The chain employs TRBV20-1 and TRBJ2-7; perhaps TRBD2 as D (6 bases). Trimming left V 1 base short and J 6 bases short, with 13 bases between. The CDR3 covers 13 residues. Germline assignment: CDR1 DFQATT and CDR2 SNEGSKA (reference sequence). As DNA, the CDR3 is TGCAGTGCTAGAGGGGACTGGGGTGCCGAGCAGTACTTC. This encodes CSARGDWGAEQYF.

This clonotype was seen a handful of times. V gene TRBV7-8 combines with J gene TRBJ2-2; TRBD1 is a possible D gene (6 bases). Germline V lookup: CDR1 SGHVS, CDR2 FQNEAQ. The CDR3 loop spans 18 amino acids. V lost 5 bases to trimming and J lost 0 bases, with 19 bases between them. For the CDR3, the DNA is TGTGCCAGCAGCCCTCCGACAGGCGGTCCAACGAACACCGGGGAGCTGTTTTTT. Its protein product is CASSPPTGGPTNTGELFF.

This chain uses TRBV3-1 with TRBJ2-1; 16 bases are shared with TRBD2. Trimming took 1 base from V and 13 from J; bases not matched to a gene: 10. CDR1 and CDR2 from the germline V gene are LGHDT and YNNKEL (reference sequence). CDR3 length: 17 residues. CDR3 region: CASSQGPGLAGGPGQFF. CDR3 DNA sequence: TGTGCCAGCAGCCAAGGGCCGGGACTAGCGGGAGGGCCCGGACAGTTCTTC.

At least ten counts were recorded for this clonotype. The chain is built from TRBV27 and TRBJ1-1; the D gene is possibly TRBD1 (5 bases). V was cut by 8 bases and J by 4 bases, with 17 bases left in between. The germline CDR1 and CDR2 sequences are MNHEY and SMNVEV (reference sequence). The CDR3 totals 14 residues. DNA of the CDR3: TGTGCCAGCTGCAACATGGGTAGGGGCACTGAAGCTTTCTTT. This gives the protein CASCNMGRGTEAFF.

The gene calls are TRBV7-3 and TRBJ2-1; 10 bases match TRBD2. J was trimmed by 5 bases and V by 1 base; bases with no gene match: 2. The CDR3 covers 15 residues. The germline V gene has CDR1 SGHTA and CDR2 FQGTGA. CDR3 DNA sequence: TGTGCCAGCAGCTTAAGCCTAGCGGGAGACAATGAGCAGTTCTTC. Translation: CASSLSLAGDNEQFF.

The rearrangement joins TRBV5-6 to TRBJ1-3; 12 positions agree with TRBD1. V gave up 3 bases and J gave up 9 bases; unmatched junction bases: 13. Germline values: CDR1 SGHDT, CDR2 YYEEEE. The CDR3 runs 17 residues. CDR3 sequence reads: CASSWGTGGAASATIYF. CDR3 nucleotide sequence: TGTGCCAGCAGCTGGGGGACAGGGGGCGCAGCATCTGCCACCATATATTTT.

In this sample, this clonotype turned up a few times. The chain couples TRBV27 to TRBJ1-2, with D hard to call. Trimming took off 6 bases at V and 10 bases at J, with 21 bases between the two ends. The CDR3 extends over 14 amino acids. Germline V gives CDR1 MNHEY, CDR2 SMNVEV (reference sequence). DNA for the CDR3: TGTGCCAGCAGCCCAAATCCTTTTCCCTTCGACTACACCTTC. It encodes CASSPNPFPFDYTF.